The 27 T cell receptor beta chains reported below all come from one sample, sequenced in a study of post-analysis software for immune sequencing data. Overall study findings and caveats: Five or six TRBV segments, TRBV5-6, TRBV5-1 and TRBV20-1 among them, were found more frequent in patients than controls.

Tagging with unique molecular identifiers was a feature of the TCR beta cDNA libraries. TCRdb re-analysed the PCR reads in MiXCR, keeping a single row per CDR3 protein. The sample yields hundreds of thousands of distinct CDR3 sequences, approximately 37% seen once. Their cognate antigens are unknown. Sequenced sample: blood. These receptors were taken from a girl aged 2 to 9 with multiple sclerosis.

This clonotype was counted a few times. This chain links TRBV6-1 with TRBJ2-3; no clear D gene. The V gene's germline CDR1 is MNHNS and CDR2 SASEGT. V was pared by 1 base and J by 2 bases, with 13 bases between. This CDR3 spans 16 amino acids. CDR3 sequence: CASSEGDSPNTDTQYF. The CDR3 bases are TGTGCCAGCAGTGAAGGAGACTCGCCGAACACAGATACGCAGTATTTT.

Details on this clonotype: A junction boundary mismatches the germline segment, possibly from a read error. The genes are TRBV12-3 or TRBV12-4 and TRBJ1-2; 7 bases agree with TRBD1. The CDR3 covers 13 residues. CDR3 loop: CANSLTGNYGYTF. The CDR3 DNA follows: TGTGCCAACAGTTTGACAGGGAACTATGGCTACACCTTC.

The V gene is TRBV29-1, the J gene TRBJ2-7; D is possibly TRBD1 or TRBD2 (5 bases each). Per the germline V gene, CDR1 is SQVTM and CDR2 is ANQGSEA. Trimming removed 4 bases at V and 0 bases at J, with 19 bases between. The length of the CDR3 is 16 residues. CDR3 protein: CSVAASPGRVSYEQYF. CDR3 in DNA: TGCAGCGTTGCGGCCTCTCCGGGACGGGTCTCCTACGAGCAGTACTTC.

The rearrangement joins TRBV12-3 or TRBV12-4 to TRBJ1-1; no firm D call. With 8 bases removed from V and 0 bases from J, the gap between germline ends came to 10 bases. This CDR3 region has 13 residues. This CDR3 reads CASRSSMNTEAFF. DNA of the CDR3: TGTGCCAGCCGGAGCAGTATGAACACTGAAGCTTTCTTT.

This clonotype was seen a few times. The V gene is TRBV5-1, the J gene TRBJ2-5; D unclear. Germline lookup yields CDR1 SGHRS and CDR2 YFSETQ. CDR3 size: 13 residues. V gave up 1 base and J gave up 1 base, with 5 bases separating them. The CDR3: CASSLYTQETQYF. In nucleotides, the CDR3 is TGCGCCAGCAGCTTGTACACCCAAGAGACCCAGTACTTC.

V usage is TRBV28 and J usage is TRBJ2-2; weak D call: TRBD2 (6 bases). CDR1 is MDHEN and CDR2 is SYDVKM in the germline V gene. This CDR3 has 15 residues. The V end was cut by 4 bases, the J end by 1 base, with 10 bases between. The CDR3 protein is CASSWGSGNTGELFF. The DNA of the CDR3 is TGTGCCAGCAGTTGGGGTAGCGGGAACACCGGGGAGCTGTTTTTT. Together with reference TRBV28 and TRBJ2-2, the CDR3 gives the full variable domain: DVKVTQSSRYLVKRTGEKVFLECVQDMDHENMFWYRQDPGLGLRLIYFSYDVKMKEKGDIPEGYSVSREKKERFSLILESASTNQTSMYLCASSWGSGNTGELFFGEGSRLTVL.

This clonotype showed up just a few times. The chain carries TRBV9 and TRBJ2-6, with D possibly matching TRBD1 (6 bases). Germline V CDR1 and CDR2: SGDLS, YYNGEE. The CDR3 consists of 20 residues. V lost 0 bases and J 0 bases, leaving 19 bases between the germline ends. CDR3 in DNA: TGTGCCAGCAGCGTAGGGGTGGGGGCAGATCTATCCTCTGGGGCCAACGTCCTGACTTTC. Translated: CASSVGVGADLSSGANVLTF.

The rearrangement uses TRBV18 and TRBJ1-2; TRBD1 matches 11 bases. CDR3 length: 14 amino acids. Germline trimming cut 4 bases from V and 8 bases from J; bases unmatched to any gene: 6. Germline CDR1 is KGHSH and CDR2 is LQKENI. The CDR3 nucleotides read TGTGCCAGCTCACGTGGACAGGGGGCCGGCGGCTACACCTTC. As protein: CASSRGQGAGGYTF. Full variable domain (outside the CDR3, taken from reference TRBV18 and TRBJ1-2): NAGVMQNPRHLVRRRGQEARLRCSPMKGHSHVYWYRQLPEEGLKFMVYLQKENIIDESGMPKERFSAEFPKEGPSILRIQQVVRGDSAAYFCASSRGQGAGGYTFGSGTRLTVV.

This clonotype was detected a few times. This chain links TRBV7-2 with TRBJ2-7; unclear D gene. CDR1 is SGHTA and CDR2 is FQGNSA in the germline V gene. V dropped 5 bases and J dropped 1 base, with 12 bases sitting between them. The CDR3 consists of 14 residues. The CDR3 bases are TGTGCCAGCAGCAATACCTTAGCATCCTACGAGCAGTACTTC. The encoded protein is CASSNTLASYEQYF.

The chain is built from TRBV27 and TRBJ2-1; D is uncertain. The CDR3 consists of 13 residues. V was shortened by 0 bases and J by 5 bases, with 5 bases between the two germline ends. Per the germline V gene, CDR1 is MNHEY and CDR2 is SMNVEV (reference sequence). For the CDR3, the DNA is TGTGCCAGCAGTTTATCTCCAAACAATGAGCAGTTCTTC. Protein product: CASSLSPNNEQFF.

This clonotype was found a few times. The chain employs TRBV28 and TRBJ2-5; D is ambiguous. In germline, CDR1 is MDHEN, CDR2 SYDVKM. Deletions cut 3 bases from V and 5 bases from J, with 10 bases between. This CDR3 has 13 amino acids. DNA for the CDR3: TGTGCCAGCAGTTTTACTAACTCCGAGACCCAGTACTTC. Residues: CASSFTNSETQYF.

V usage is TRBV12-3 or TRBV12-4 and J usage is TRBJ2-7, with 9 bases fitting TRBD2. V lost 7 bases and J lost 5; bases outside the gene matches: 3. This CDR3 contains 12 residues. The CDR3 nucleotides read TGTGCCAGCACCGGCGGGAGGGACGAGCAGTACTTC. Translation: CASTGGRDEQYF.

This clonotype was seen a single time. The chain combines TRBV3-1 with TRBJ1-6; 7 bases are shared with TRBD1. Germline V gene sequence: CDR1 LGHDT, CDR2 YNNKEL (reference sequence). The CDR3 is 14 amino acids. V trimming: 7 bases; J trimming: 10 bases; junction bases outside the gene matches: 10. The CDR3 protein is CASTPGGGDSPLHF. The CDR3 coding sequence is TGTGCCAGCACCCCAGGGGGGGGAGACTCACCCCTCCACTTT.

The V and J genes are TRBV4-2 and TRBJ2-3, with TRBD2 matching 9 bases. The CDR3 sequence is 15 residues long. Looked up from germline, CDR1 is LGHNA and CDR2 is YNFKEQ. V shed 3 bases, J shed 3 bases, and the junction held 4 bases outside the gene matches. CDR3 in amino acids: CASSHQSGRTDTQYF. The CDR3 DNA reads TGTGCCAGCAGCCACCAGAGCGGGAGGACAGATACGCAGTATTTT.

This clonotype occurred a few times. The chain recombines TRBV5-1 with TRBJ2-1, with 8 bases lining up with TRBD2. The CDR3 runs to 19 residues. The junction had 19 bases not matched to a gene; V was cut back by 4 bases and J by 4 bases. Germline V CDR1 and CDR2: SGHRS, YFSETQ. The CDR3 is CASSPGLGQAKSGYNEQFF. In DNA form, the CDR3 reads TGCGCCAGCAGCCCGGGACTAGGGCAGGCGAAGTCTGGGTACAATGAGCAGTTCTTC.

The rearrangement uses TRBV12-3 or TRBV12-4 and TRBJ2-5, with 13 nucleotides matching TRBD2. The CDR3 has 13 residues. The J segment lost 11 bases and the V segment lost 8 bases, leaving 8 bases of the junction unmatched. The CDR3 nucleotides are TGTGCCAGCGGGGGACTAGCGGGGAATGAGCAGTACTTC. Residues: CASGGLAGNEQYF.

The chain combines TRBV12-3 or TRBV12-4 with TRBJ2-3; 10 bases line up with TRBD1. The V and J ends lost 5 bases and 6 bases, in that order; junction bases with no gene match: 11. The length of the CDR3 is 16 residues. The CDR3 region is CASSPSRDRGGDTQYF. In DNA, the CDR3 is TGTGCCAGCAGTCCCAGCCGGGACAGGGGAGGCGATACGCAGTATTTT.

This clonotype was picked up a small number of times. V is TRBV5-6 and J is TRBJ2-5; D remains ambiguous. Trimming removed 0 bases from V and 5 bases from J, with 8 bases in between. In germline, CDR1 is SGHDT, CDR2 YYEEEE. The length of the CDR3 is 13 residues. This CDR3 reads CASSLEGMETQYF. DNA of the CDR3: TGTGCCAGCAGCTTGGAGGGAATGGAGACCCAGTACTTC. The full variable domain, with the rest looked up from reference TRBV5-6 and TRBJ2-5, is DAGVTQSPTHLIKTRGQQVTLRCSPKSGHDTVSWYQQALGQGPQFIFQYYEEEERQRGNFPDRFSGHQFPNYSSELNVNALLLGDSALYLCASSLEGMETQYFGPGTRLLVL.

Points on this clonotype: A junction boundary mismatches the germline segment, possibly from a read error. The gene calls are TRBV6-6 and TRBJ2-7, with D tentatively TRBD1 (5 bases). The CDR3 totals 15 residues. From germline, CDR1 is MNHNY and CDR2 SVGAGI (reference sequence). CDR3 loop: CANSYSDSSSYEQYF. CDR3 in DNA: TGTGCCAACAGTTATTCCGACAGCTCCTCCTACGAGCAGTACTTC.

The chain carries TRBV4-1 and TRBJ2-4; 14 bases align to TRBD2. The J call may be in error: the DNA end matches TRBJ2-7 better. Germline CDR1 and CDR2: MGHRA and YSYEKL. CDR3 length: 18 residues. CDR3 residues: CASSQDWGLAGVPYEQYF. CDR3 nucleotides: TGCGCCAGCAGCCAAGACTGGGGACTAGCGGGGGTCCCCTACGAGCAGTACTTC.

This clonotype was counted a few times. The rearrangement links TRBV6-6 to TRBJ2-5; TRBD1 might be the D (6 bases). Germline CDR1 MNHNY, CDR2 SVGAGI (reference sequence). CDR3 length equals 13 residues. The V end lost 5 bases, the J end lost 0 bases, and 7 bases lay between the germline ends. Here the CDR3 DNA reads TGTGCCAGCAGTGGACAGTACCAAGAGACCCAGTACTTC. Translation: CASSGQYQETQYF.

This clonotype has a single count. The rearrangement uses TRBV20-1 and TRBJ2-7, with a weak D call TRBD1 (6 bases). The V gene lost 3 bases and the J gene lost 2 bases, with 20 bases spanning the gap. The germline CDR1 and CDR2 sequences are DFQATT and SNEGSKA (reference sequence). CDR3 length: 16 residues. The DNA of the CDR3 is TGCAGTGCTAGTAACTACCGGGACATCGCTACCTACGAGCAGTACTTC. Its protein is CSASNYRDIATYEQYF.

This clonotype was seen more than once but under ten times. The chain has TRBV5-1 and TRBJ1-2, with a tentative D call TRBD1 (5 bases). The CDR3 extends over 16 amino acids. From germline, CDR1 is SGHRS and CDR2 YFSETQ. Trimming shortened V by 4 bases and J by 5 bases, and 21 bases separated the two germline ends. The CDR3 region is CASSIRAGSTPYGYTF. CDR3 nucleotides: TGCGCCAGCAGCATAAGAGCAGGGTCTACACCTTATGGCTACACCTTC.

Regarding this clonotype: The germline gene is not matched at one end of the junction; a read error may be the cause. The genes are TRBV7-9 and TRBJ2-7; 7 bases fit TRBD1. The CDR3 is 15 amino acids. Per germline, CDR1 SEHNR and CDR2 FQNEAQ (reference sequence). Here the CDR3 DNA reads TGCGCCAGCAGCTTGGTGTCAGGGGGCTCCTACGAGCAGTACTTC. This encodes CASSLVSGGSYEQYF.

The CDR3 reads CATRGGADYNEQFF. CDR3 nucleotide sequence: TGTGCCACCAGGGGGGGGGCGGACTACAATGAGCAGTTCTTC. V gene TRBV15 combines with J gene TRBJ2-1, with D possibly TRBD2 on 7 matching bases. The CDR3 totals 14 residues. Trimming removed 6 bases at V and 3 bases at J, with 12 bases between. Germline CDR1 and CDR2: LNHNV and YYDKDF (reference sequence).

This clonotype has more than one count but fewer than ten. The V and J genes are TRBV10-3 and TRBJ2-3; D unclear. The CDR3 spans 14 residues. Germline loops: CDR1 ENHRY, CDR2 SYGVKD. V lost 10 bases and J lost 0, with 14 bases in between. The CDR3 coding sequence is TGTGCCACCAGAGGTCGGGTGAGCACAGATACGCAGTATTTT. Residues: CATRGRVSTDTQYF.

The rearrangement joins TRBV25-1 to TRBJ1-5, with 9 bases identical to TRBD1. V shed 7 bases and J 5 bases; nucleotides not matched to a gene: 9. Germline CDR1 reads MGHDK; CDR2 reads SYGVNS. This CDR3 is 15 amino acids long. In DNA, the CDR3 is TGTGCCAGCAAGGGGCGGGGACAGGGTCATCAGCCCCAGCATTTT. Its translation: CASKGRGQGHQPQHF.